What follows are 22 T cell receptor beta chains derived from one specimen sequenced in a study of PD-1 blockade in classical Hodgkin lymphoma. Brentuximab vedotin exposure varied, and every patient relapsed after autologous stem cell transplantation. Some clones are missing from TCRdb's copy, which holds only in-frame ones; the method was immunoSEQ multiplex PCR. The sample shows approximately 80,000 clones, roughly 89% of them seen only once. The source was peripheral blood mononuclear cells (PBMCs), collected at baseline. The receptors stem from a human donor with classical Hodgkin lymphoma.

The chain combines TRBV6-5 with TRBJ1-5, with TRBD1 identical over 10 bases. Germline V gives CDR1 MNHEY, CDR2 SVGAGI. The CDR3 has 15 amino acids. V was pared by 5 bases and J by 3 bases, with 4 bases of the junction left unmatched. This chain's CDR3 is CASSLGQGHNQPQHF. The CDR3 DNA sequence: TGTGCCAGCAGTCTGGGACAGGGGCACAATCAGCCCCAGCATTTT.

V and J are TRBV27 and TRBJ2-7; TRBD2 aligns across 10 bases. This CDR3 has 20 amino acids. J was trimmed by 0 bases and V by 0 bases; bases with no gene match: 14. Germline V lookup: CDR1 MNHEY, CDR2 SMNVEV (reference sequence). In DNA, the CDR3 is TGTGCCAGCAGTTTATCTCCACCAGAGAGCGGGAGGGATCTCTCCTACGAGCAGTACTTC. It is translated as CASSLSPPESGRDLSYEQYF.

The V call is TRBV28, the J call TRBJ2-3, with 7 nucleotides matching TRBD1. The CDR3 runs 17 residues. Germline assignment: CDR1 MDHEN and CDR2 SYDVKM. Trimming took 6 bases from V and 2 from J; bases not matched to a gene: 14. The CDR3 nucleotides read TGTGCCAGCAGCCCTCCGTTCCGGGACAGCGACACAGATACGCAGTATTTT. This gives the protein CASSPPFRDSDTDTQYF.

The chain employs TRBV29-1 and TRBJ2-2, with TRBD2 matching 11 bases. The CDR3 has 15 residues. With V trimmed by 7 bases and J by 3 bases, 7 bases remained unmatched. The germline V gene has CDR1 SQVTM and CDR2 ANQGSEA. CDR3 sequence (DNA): TGCAGCGCCGATAGCGGGAGGGCCGACACCGGGGAGCTGTTTTTT. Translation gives CSADSGRADTGELFF.

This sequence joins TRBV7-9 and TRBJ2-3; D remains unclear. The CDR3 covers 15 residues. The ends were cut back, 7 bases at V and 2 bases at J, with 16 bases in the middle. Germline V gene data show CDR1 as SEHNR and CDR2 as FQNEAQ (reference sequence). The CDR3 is CASTPNPEITDTQYF. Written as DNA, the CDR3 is TGTGCCAGCACCCCCAACCCGGAGATCACAGATACGCAGTATTTT.

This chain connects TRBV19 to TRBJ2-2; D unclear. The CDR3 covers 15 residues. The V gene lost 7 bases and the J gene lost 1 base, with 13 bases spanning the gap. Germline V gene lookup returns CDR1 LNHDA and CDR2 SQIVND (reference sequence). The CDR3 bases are TGTGCCAGTATGGCCGAGACACTGAACACCGGGGAGCTGTTTTTT. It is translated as CASMAETLNTGELFF.

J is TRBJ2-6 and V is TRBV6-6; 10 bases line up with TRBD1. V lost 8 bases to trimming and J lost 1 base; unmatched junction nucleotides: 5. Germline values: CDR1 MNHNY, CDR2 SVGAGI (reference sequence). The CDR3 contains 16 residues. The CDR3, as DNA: TGTGCCAGCCCCGGGACAGGGGAGTCTGGGGCCAACGTCCTGACTTTC. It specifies CASPGTGESGANVLTF.

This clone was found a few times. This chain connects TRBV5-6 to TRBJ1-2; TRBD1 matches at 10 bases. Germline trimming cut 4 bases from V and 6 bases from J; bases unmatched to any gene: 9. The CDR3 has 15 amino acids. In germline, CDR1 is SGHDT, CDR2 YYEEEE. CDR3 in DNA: TGTGCCAGCAGCGCGGGACAGGGGCTGGGAGATGGCTACACCTTC. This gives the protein CASSAGQGLGDGYTF.

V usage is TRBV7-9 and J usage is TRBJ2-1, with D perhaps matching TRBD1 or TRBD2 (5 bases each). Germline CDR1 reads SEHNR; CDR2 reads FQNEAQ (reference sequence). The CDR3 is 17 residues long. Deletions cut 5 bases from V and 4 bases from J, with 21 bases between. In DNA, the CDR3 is TGTGCCAGCAGCCTACCGGTCGGGACGGTAAATTACAATGAGCAGTTCTTC. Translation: CASSLPVGTVNYNEQFF. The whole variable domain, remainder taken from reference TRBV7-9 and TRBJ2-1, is DTGVSQNPRHKITKRGQNVTFRCDPISEHNRLYWYRQTLGQGPEFLTYFQNEAQLEKSRLLSDRFSAERPKGSFSTLEIQRTEQGDSAMYLCASSLPVGTVNYNEQFFGPGTRLTVL.

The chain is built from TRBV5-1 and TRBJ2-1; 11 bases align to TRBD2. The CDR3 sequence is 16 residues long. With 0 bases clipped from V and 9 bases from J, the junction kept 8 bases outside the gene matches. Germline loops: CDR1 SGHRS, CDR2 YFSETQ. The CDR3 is CASSLAGLAGGGEQFF. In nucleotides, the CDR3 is TGCGCCAGCAGCTTGGCAGGTCTAGCGGGAGGAGGTGAGCAGTTCTTC.

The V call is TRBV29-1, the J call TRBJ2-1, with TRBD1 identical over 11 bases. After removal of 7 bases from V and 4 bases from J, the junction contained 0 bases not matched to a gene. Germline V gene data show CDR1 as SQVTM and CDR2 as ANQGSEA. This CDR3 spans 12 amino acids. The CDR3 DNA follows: TGCAGCGGGGACAGGGGGTACAATGAGCAGTTCTTC. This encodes CSGDRGYNEQFF.

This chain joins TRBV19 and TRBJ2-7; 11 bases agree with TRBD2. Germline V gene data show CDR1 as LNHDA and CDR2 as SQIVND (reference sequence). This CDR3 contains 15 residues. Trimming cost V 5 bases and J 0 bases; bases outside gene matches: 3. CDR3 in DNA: TGTGCCAGTAGTGCGACTAGCGGGAACTCCTACGAGCAGTACTTC. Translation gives CASSATSGNSYEQYF.

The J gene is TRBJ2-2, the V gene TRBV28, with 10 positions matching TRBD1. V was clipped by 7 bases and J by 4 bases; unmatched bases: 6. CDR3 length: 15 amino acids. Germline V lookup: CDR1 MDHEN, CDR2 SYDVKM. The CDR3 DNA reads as TGTGCCAGCACCCGGGACAGGGGTGTCACCGGGGAGCTGTTTTTT. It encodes CASTRDRGVTGELFF.

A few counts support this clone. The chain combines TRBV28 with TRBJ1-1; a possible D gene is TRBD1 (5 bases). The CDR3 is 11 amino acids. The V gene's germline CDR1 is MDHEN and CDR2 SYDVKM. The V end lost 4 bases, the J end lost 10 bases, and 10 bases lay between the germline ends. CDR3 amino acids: CASSWGRGAFF. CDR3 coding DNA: TGTGCCAGCAGTTGGGGACGGGGAGCTTTCTTT.

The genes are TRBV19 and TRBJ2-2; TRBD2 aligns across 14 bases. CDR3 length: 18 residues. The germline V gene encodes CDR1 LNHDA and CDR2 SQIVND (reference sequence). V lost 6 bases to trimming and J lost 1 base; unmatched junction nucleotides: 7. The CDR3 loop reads CASSLTGLAGVNTGELFF. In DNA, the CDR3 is TGTGCCAGTAGCCTCACGGGACTAGCGGGAGTGAACACCGGGGAGCTGTTTTTT.

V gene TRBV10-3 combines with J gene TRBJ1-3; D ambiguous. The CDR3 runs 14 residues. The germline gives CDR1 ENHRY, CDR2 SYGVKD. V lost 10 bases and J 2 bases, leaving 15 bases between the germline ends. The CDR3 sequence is CASGPLWAGNTIYF. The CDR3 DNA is TGTGCCAGTGGCCCTTTGTGGGCTGGAAACACCATATATTTT.

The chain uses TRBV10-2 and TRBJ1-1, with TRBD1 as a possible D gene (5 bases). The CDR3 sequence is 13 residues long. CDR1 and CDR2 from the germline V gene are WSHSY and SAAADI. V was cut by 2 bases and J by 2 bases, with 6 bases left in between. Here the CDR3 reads CASSEGANTEAFF. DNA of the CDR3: TGCGCCAGCAGTGAGGGGGCCAACACTGAAGCTTTCTTT.

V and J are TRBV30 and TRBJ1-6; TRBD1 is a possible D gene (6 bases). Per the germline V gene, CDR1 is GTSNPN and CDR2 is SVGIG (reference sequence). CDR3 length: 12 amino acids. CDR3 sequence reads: CAYNRESSPLHF. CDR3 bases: TGTGCATACAACAGGGAAAGCTCACCCCTCCACTTT.

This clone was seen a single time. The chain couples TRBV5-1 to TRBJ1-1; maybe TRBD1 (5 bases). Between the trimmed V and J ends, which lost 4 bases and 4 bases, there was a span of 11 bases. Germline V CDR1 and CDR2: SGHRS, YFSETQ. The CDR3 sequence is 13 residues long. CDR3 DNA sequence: TGCGCCAGCAGCAAGGGGTTTGGCACTGAAGCTTTCTTT. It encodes CASSKGFGTEAFF.

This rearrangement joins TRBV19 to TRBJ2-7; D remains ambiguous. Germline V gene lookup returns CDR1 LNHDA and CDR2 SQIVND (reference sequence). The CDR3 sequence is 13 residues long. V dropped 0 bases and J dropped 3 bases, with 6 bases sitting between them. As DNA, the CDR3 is TGTGCCAGTAGTATAGATCCTTACTACGAGCAGTACTTC. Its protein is CASSIDPYYEQYF.

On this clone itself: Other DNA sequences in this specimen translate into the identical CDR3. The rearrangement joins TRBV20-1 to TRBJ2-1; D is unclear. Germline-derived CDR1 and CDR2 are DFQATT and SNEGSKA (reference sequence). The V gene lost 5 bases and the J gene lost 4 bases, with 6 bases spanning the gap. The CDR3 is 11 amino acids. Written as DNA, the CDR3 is TGCAGTGCTCGCGAGTACAATGAGCAGTTCTTC. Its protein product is CSAREYNEQFF.

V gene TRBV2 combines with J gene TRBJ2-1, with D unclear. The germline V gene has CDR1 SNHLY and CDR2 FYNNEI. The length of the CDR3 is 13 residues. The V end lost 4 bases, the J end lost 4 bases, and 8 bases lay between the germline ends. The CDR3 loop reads CASSGSSYNEQFF. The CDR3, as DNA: TGTGCCAGCAGTGGCAGTTCATACAATGAGCAGTTCTTC.